This section outlines one T cell receptor beta chain sequence together with its context. Its target is not known. Germline V gene lookup returns CDR1 SGHRS and CDR2 YFSETQ. V was clipped by 4 bases and J by 4 bases, with 12 bases between them. This CDR3 comprises 14 residues. This entry is derived from a study of cytomegalovirus exposure and HLA in healthy donors. In the PCR, 60 Vbeta and 13 Jbeta primers were used. Source study methods: Some 9.9 million shared chains were among approximately 80 million unique TCR beta chains counted in a later analysis. TCRdb's copy holds only in-frame clones and misses some; the assay was immunoSEQ multiplex PCR. The V and J calls and the clone size are those of that table, but D and trimming were determined from the DNA. The sample carries some 180,000 clones, 8.5% to 10% recorded once. Study observations and caveats: Later analysis identified around 15,000 TCR beta sequences associated with HLA alleles, using a false discovery rate threshold of 0.05. Most TCR sequences proved rare, with some public TCRs found in many donors. Cytomegalovirus status was reportedly diagnosed by the classifier with high sensitivity and specificity.

The V and J genes are TRBV5-1 and TRBJ1-3; TRBD1 might be the D (6 bases). The TCR was taken from a woman in her thirties in good health and CMV-seropositive. Sequenced material: PBMCs. The CDR3 DNA follows: TGCGCCAGCAGCGCCGCAACAGGGGGAAACACCATATATTTT. The encoded protein is CASSAATGGNTIYF.